This is a list of T cell receptor beta chains from one sample in a study of vaccination effects on CD4 cells after COVID-19. No cognate antigen is known for these TCRs. The table came from immunoSEQ multiplex PCR; TCRdb's copy has only in-frame clones and leaves some out. The table has approximately 74,000 clones, under 85% seen once. Sequenced material: CD4+ T cells from PBMCs cultured with HCoV-NL63 spike peptides, taken before COVID-19 vaccination. The receptors stem from a human donor who received a COVID-19 vaccine. CDR3s include the opening cysteine and the closing phenylalanine or tryptophan. A D gene is named only where the DNA matches it firmly. A row's size may be missing; if present it is once, few, many or a size class.

>.|TRBV18|.|TRBJ2-6
TGTGCCAGCTCACCAAGTCAGAGCTCTGGGGCCAACGTCCTGACTTTC
CASSPSQSSGANVLTF
>.|TRBV6-4|.|TRBJ2-3
TGTGCCAGCAGTGAAGAAGGGGGAGGTCTACCTTTTACGCAGTATTTT
CASSEEGGGLPFTQYF
>.|TRBV18|TRBD1|TRBJ2-5
TGTGCCAGCTCAACAGGGGTAAGGGAGACCCAGTACTTC
CASSTGVRETQYF
>.|TRBV18|.|TRBJ2-5
TGTGCCAGCTCACCCCGGGACGGGGCAGAGACCCAGTACTTC
CASSPRDGAETQYF
>.|TRBV5-1|TRBD1|TRBJ1-1
TGCGCCAGCAGCTTGGATCAGGGGGCCGGAGCAGAAGCTTTCTTT
CASSLDQGAGAEAFF
>once|TRBV30|.|TRBJ1-6
TGTGCCTGGAGTGCGGGGATAGGGAATTCACCCCTCCACTTT
CAWSAGIGNSPLHF
>.|TRBV5-1|TRBD2|TRBJ2-2
TGCGCCAGCAGCTTCCTAGCGGGGGTGAACACCGGGGAGCTGTTTTTT
CASSFLAGVNTGELFF
>.|TRBV24-1|.|TRBJ2-5
TGTGCCACCAGTGACCCCCTGGAGACCCAGTACTTC
CATSDPLETQYF
>.|TRBV5-5|.|TRBJ2-6
TGTGCCAGCAGTCTACAGGGAGCTGGGGCCAACGTCCTGACTTTC
CASSLQGAGANVLTF
>.|TRBV7-2|.|TRBJ1-2
TGTGCCAGCAGCCCTCAACAGGACACTCCCCTTGGCTACACCTTC
CASSPQQDTPLGYTF
>.|TRBV5-1|TRBD2|TRBJ2-2
TGCGCCAGCAGCCCACTAGCGGGGGCACGAGGCGGGGAGCTGTTTTTT
CASSPLAGARGGELFF
>.|TRBV10-3|TRBD1|TRBJ1-2
TGTGCCATCAGTAAGGGACAGGGTATAGGTGGCTACACCTTC
CAISKGQGIGGYTF
>.|TRBV7-3|.|TRBJ2-2
TGTGCCAGCTCGAGTCAGGGGTTATCGAACACCGGGGAGCTGTTTTTT
CASSSQGLSNTGELFF
>.|TRBV10-3|.|TRBJ1-2
TGTGCCATCAGTGAAGTGGGGCGCGGAGGCTACACCTTC
CAISEVGRGGYTF
>once|TRBV24-1|.|TRBJ1-5
TGTGCCACCAGTCTGTCGGGACGCAATCAGCCCCAGCATTTT
CATSLSGRNQPQHF
>once|TRBV30|.|TRBJ1-2
TGTGCCTGGAGTGTACAGGGATGGGGCTACACCTTC
CAWSVQGWGYTF
>.|TRBV19|.|TRBJ1-4
TGTGCCAGTAGTAGGGTGCGGGGTAATGAAAAACTGTTTTTT
CASSRVRGNEKLFF
>.|TRBV6-5|.|TRBJ1-1
TGTGCCAGCAGTTTGGGCTACGCCGGGAACACTGAAGCTTTCTTT
CASSLGYAGNTEAFF
>.|TRBV9|TRBD2|TRBJ2-1
TGTGCCAGCAGCGTAGTGGCTAGCGGGCAAAACTCTTACTCCTACAATGAGCAGTTCTTC
CASSVVASGQNSYSYNEQFF
>.|TRBV7-8|.|TRBJ2-3
TGTGCCAGCAGCTCGGGGACGTACAGAGATACGCAGTATTTT
CASSSGTYRDTQYF
>.|TRBV11-3|TRBD2|TRBJ2-5
TGTGCCAGTAGCCAAGGGCTAGCGGAAGAGACCCAGTACTTC
CASSQGLAEETQYF
>.|TRBV6-5|TRBD1|TRBJ2-6
TGTGCCGGGGACAGGGGGACTGGGGCCAACGTCCTGACTTTC
CAGDRGTGANVLTF
>.|TRBV7-2|.|TRBJ2-1
TGTGCCAGCAGCTTACAGGCAGCGTCACGGGATGAGCAGTTCTTC
CASSLQAASRDEQFF
>.|TRBV7-2|TRBD1|TRBJ1-1
TGTGCCAGCGACAGGGTTACTGAAGCTTTCTTT
CASDRVTEAFF
>.|TRBV5-1|TRBD1|TRBJ1-4
TGCGCCAGCAGCTTGGACAGGGGTTTAAAACTGTTTTTT
CASSLDRGLKLFF
>.|TRBV19|.|TRBJ1-1
TGTGCCAGTAGTACCCTTAGTGGGAAGGCTTTCTTT
CASSTLSGKAFF
>.|TRBV5-1|.|TRBJ2-5
TGCGCCAGCAGCTTGTTCGGACAAGAGACCCAGTACTTC
CASSLFGQETQYF
>.|TRBV28|.|TRBJ2-2
TGTGCCAGCAGTACCCTAGGGACAAGCGGGGAGCTGTTTTTT
CASSTLGTSGELFF
>.|TRBV11-2|.|TRBJ2-1
TGTGCCAGCAGCGCTAGGGACGGGACAACTTACAATGAGCAGTTCTTC
CASSARDGTTYNEQFF
>.|TRBV20-1|.|TRBJ2-5
TGCAGTGCGGGCCCGGGGGAGGCCCAGTACTTC
CSAGPGEAQYF
>few|TRBV2|TRBD1|TRBJ1-3
TGTGCCAGCTTAGACAGGGCCTTCGGAAACACCATATATTTT
CASLDRAFGNTIYF
>.|TRBV5-1|.|TRBJ2-2
TGCGCCAGCAAGGCTGATACCGGCGGGGAGCTGTTTTTT
CASKADTGGELFF
>once|TRBV3-1/TRBV3-2|TRBD2|TRBJ2-5
TGTGCCAGCAGCCTACGACTAGCGGGGGTTTGGGAGACCCAGTACTTC
CASSLRLAGVWETQYF
>once|TRBV21-1|.|TRBJ2-1
TGTGCCAGCAGCAAAGTAATGCTACGGGGGGCGCGTAGCAATGAGCAGTTCTTC
CASSKVMLRGARSNEQFF
>.|TRBV9|.|TRBJ1-1
TGTGCCAGCAGTAGAAGTGGGGTAGGTGAAGCTTTCTTT
CASSRSGVGEAFF
>.|TRBV7-2|.|TRBJ2-1
TGTGCCAGCAGCTTTGACAGGAGCTCCTACAATGAGCAGTTCTTC
CASSFDRSSYNEQFF
>.|TRBV5-1|.|TRBJ2-2
TGCGCCAGCAGCTCGACAGCCCTGAACACCGGGGAGCTGTTTTTT
CASSSTALNTGELFF
>.|TRBV7-3|.|TRBJ2-3
TGTGCCAGCAGCTTAAAACCGGGGTCAAATACGCAGTATTTT
CASSLKPGSNTQYF
>.|TRBV12-3/TRBV12-4|.|TRBJ2-1
TGTGCCAGCAGACGCCGGGACAAGCAGTTCTTC
CASRRRDKQFF
>.|TRBV19|.|TRBJ2-2
TGTGCCAGTTGTGGCAGGATCACCGGGGAGCTGTTTTTT
CASCGRITGELFF
>.|TRBV5-1|TRBD1|TRBJ1-2
TGCGCCAGCAGCCCAGCGACAGGGCCCATCGACTATGGCTACACCTTC
CASSPATGPIDYGYTF
>few|TRBV5-1|TRBD1|TRBJ1-6
TGCGCCAGCAGGAGGACAGGGGAAAATTCACCCCTCCACTTT
CASRRTGENSPLHF
>.|TRBV11-3|TRBD1|TRBJ2-2
TGTGCCAGCAGCACACAGGGGCTCGGGGAGCTGTTTTTT
CASSTQGLGELFF
>.|TRBV23-1|.|TRBJ1-3
TGCGCCAGCAGTCAATCGGGGGAAGCTGGAAACACCATATATTTT
CASSQSGEAGNTIYF
>.|TRBV14|.|TRBJ1-1
TGTGCCAGCAGCCAAGCGGGCATGAACACTGAAGCTTTCTTT
CASSQAGMNTEAFF
>.|TRBV4-1|TRBD1|TRBJ1-1
TGCGCCAGCAGCCAAGGGGACAGGGGGCGGGACATGAACACTGAAGCTTTCTTT
CASSQGDRGRDMNTEAFF
>.|TRBV3-1/TRBV3-2|.|TRBJ1-2
TGTGCCAGCAGCCAGTTGGCGGGAAACTATGGCTACACCTTC
CASSQLAGNYGYTF
>.|TRBV29-1|.|TRBJ2-1
TGCAGCGGGGAGATAACTAGGGTGTCGGACAATGAGCAGTTCTTC
CSGEITRVSDNEQFF
>.|TRBV18|.|TRBJ1-1
TGTGCCAGCTCACCACGCCAGGCGAACACTGAAGCTTTCTTT
CASSPRQANTEAFF
>.|TRBV7-9|.|TRBJ2-3
TGTGCCAGCAGCCCTCCGTCCCCCACTGGGCAGTATTTT
CASSPPSPTGQYF
>.|TRBV6-4|.|TRBJ1-2
TGTGCCAGCAGTGATCGGGCAGGATTGAACTATGGCTACACCTTC
CASSDRAGLNYGYTF
>.|TRBV10-3|.|TRBJ1-1
TGTGCCATCAGTGAGCGCACACTGAACACTGAAGCTTTCTTT
CAISERTLNTEAFF
>.|TRBV6-5|TRBD2|TRBJ2-1
TGTGCCGCGGGGGATCGACTAGCGGGGGACAATGAGCAGTTCTTC
CAAGDRLAGDNEQFF
>.|TRBV24-1|.|TRBJ2-5
TGTGCCACCAGTTGGGGGTCCCAAGAGACCCAGTACTTC
CATSWGSQETQYF